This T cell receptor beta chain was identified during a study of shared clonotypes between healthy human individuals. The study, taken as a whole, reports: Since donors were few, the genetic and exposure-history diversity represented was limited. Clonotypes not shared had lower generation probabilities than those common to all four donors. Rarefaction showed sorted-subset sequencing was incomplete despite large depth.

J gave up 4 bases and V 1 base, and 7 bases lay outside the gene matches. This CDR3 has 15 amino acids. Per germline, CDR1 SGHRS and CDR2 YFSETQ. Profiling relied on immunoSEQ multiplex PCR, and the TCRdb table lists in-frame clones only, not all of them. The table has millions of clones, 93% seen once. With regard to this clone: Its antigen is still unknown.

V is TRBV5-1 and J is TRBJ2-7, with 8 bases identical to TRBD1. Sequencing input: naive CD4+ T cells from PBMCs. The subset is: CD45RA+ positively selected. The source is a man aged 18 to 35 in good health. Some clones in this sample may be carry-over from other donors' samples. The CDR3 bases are TGCGCCAGCAGCTTGCTTCCGACAGGGGTTTACGAGCAGTACTTC. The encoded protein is CASSLLPTGVYEQYF.